What follows are 8 T cell receptor beta chains derived from one specimen sequenced in a study of blood T cell repertoires in COVID-19. TCRdb keeps only in-frame clones here, not all; method: immunoSEQ multiplex PCR. The data contain about 230,000 clones, around 85% of them singletons. Sequenced sample: peripheral blood. Receptors were obtained from a woman over 75 with acute or convalescent COVID-19.

This clone was observed once. The V gene is TRBV6-1, the J gene TRBJ1-1; D gene unclear. CDR1 and CDR2 from the germline V gene are MNHNS and SASEGT. This CDR3 region has 15 residues. The ends were cut back, 1 base at V and 8 bases at J, with 17 bases in the middle. CDR3 loop: CASSEDDNRPGEAFF. In DNA, the CDR3 is TGTGCCAGCAGTGAAGATGACAATAGGCCCGGCGAAGCTTTCTTT.

CDR3 loop: CASSHGQGASNQPQHF. The CDR3 DNA reads as TGTGCCAGCAGCCACGGGCAGGGGGCGAGCAATCAGCCCCAGCATTTT. The J gene is TRBJ1-5, the V gene TRBV5-6; TRBD1 agrees at 8 bases. This CDR3 region has 16 residues. With V trimmed by 4 bases and J by 1 base, 7 bases remained unmatched. CDR1 and CDR2 from the germline V gene are SGHDT and YYEEEE.

This rearrangement joins TRBV18 to TRBJ2-2, with unresolved D. V shed 2 bases and J shed 1 base, with 5 bases lying between them. CDR1 and CDR2 from the germline V gene are KGHSH and LQKENI. There are 14 residues in the CDR3. The CDR3 coding sequence is TGTGCCAGCTCACCAGGAGTGAACACCGGGGAGCTGTTTTTT. Amino acids: CASSPGVNTGELFF.

The chain is built from TRBV9 and TRBJ1-1; 9 bases are shared with TRBD1. From germline, CDR1 is SGDLS and CDR2 YYNGEE. The CDR3 sequence is 12 residues long. Unmatched junction bases numbered 4, after V lost 0 bases and J lost 13 bases. The CDR3 reads CASSVGDREIFF. The CDR3 DNA follows: TGTGCCAGCAGCGTAGGGGACAGGGAAATTTTCTTT.

This rearrangement joins TRBV11-1 to TRBJ2-2; no clear D gene. CDR3 size: 14 residues. Trimming pared 1 base from V and 1 base from J, leaving 4 bases between. The V gene's germline CDR1 is SGHAT and CDR2 FQDESV (reference sequence). The CDR3 loop is CASSLGRNTGELFF. The CDR3 nucleotides are TGTGCCAGCAGCTTAGGGAGGAACACCGGGGAGCTGTTTTTT. The entire variable domain, with the rest obtained from reference TRBV11-1 and TRBJ2-2, is as follows: EAEVAQSPRYKITEKSQAVAFWCDPISGHATLYWYRQILGQGPELLVQFQDESVVDDSQLPKDRFSAERLKGVDSTLKIQPAELGDSAMYLCASSLGRNTGELFFGEGSRLTVL.

Concerning this clone itself: The sample contains more than one DNA sequence encoding this CDR3. The rearrangement joins TRBV5-1 to TRBJ2-1; TRBD2 aligns across 11 bases. In germline, CDR1 is SGHRS, CDR2 YFSETQ. This CDR3 is built from 15 residues. The junction had 0 bases not matched to a gene; V was cut back by 0 bases and J by 4 bases. Here the CDR3 reads CASSLASGGYNEQFF. DNA for the CDR3: TGCGCCAGCAGCTTGGCTAGCGGGGGGTACAATGAGCAGTTCTTC.

The CDR3 bases are TGTGCCAGCAGCCGCATTCTAGCGGGGGCTCCGCGGAATGAGCAGTTCTTC. As protein: CASSRILAGAPRNEQFF. This chain joins TRBV3-1 (or the pseudogene TRBV3-2) and TRBJ2-1; 10 bases are shared with TRBD2. Germline V lookup: CDR1 LGHDT, CDR2 YNNKEL (reference sequence). V trimming: 4 bases; J trimming: 7 bases; junction bases outside the gene matches: 13. CDR3 length: 17 residues.

V gene TRBV7-2 combines with J gene TRBJ1-4, with a weak D call TRBD1 (6 bases). CDR3 size: 15 residues. V lost 2 bases and J 5 bases, leaving 12 bases between the germline ends. The germline V gene has CDR1 SGHTA and CDR2 FQGNSA. CDR3 region: CASSLLGAANEKLFF. CDR3 coding DNA: TGTGCCAGCAGCTTATTGGGGGCAGCAAATGAAAAACTGTTTTTT.